The sequence of this TCR beta chain was determined in a study of shared clonotypes between healthy human individuals. The CDR3 runs to 15 residues. In germline, CDR1 is MNHEY, CDR2 SMNVEV (reference sequence). Trimming shortened V by 5 bases and J by 0 bases, and 14 bases separated the two germline ends. Concerning this clone itself: What it binds is not known.

Findings and limits, study-wide: The rarefaction results pointed to incomplete sorted-subset sequencing despite large depth. Among the subsets, naive ones generally showed larger estimated richness than memory ones.

In the authors' workflow: From ImmunoSEQ came sequences covering only the junction and carrying no quality scores, so filtering differed. Data came from immunoSEQ multiplex PCR; TCRdb stores just in-frame clones and leaves some out. The DNA was the basis for D and trimming; V, J and clone size are from that table. This sample carries hundreds of thousands of clones, almost 97% of them seen once, and the ten largest clones take about 0.054%. The material sequenced was naive CD4+ T cells sorted from blood. Regarding subset: CD45RA+ positively selected. This chain uses TRBV27 with TRBJ2-7; D is uncertain. The clonotype was recovered from a woman in her twenties or thirties in good health. CDR3 sequence: CASSDVSAPSYEQYF. The CDR3 DNA reads TGTGCCAGCAGTGACGTGAGCGCGCCCTCCTACGAGCAGTACTTC.